The sequence of this T cell receptor beta chain was determined in a study of technical replicates of blood from a few donors. Only in-frame clones appear in the TCRdb table, and some are missing; sequencing was by immunoSEQ multiplex PCR. This sample has over 55,000 clones; about 95% occur once, and the top ten carry 2.5% to 3.5%. Trimming left V 1 base short and J 2 bases short, with 9 bases between. This CDR3 comprises 15 residues. Germline V gene lookup returns CDR1 LNHDA and CDR2 SQIVND (reference sequence). The genes are TRBV19 and TRBJ2-1; tentatively, D is TRBD2 (6 bases). The sequence derives from a human donor in good health. Some clones in this sample may be carry-over from other donors' samples. Sequenced material: PBMCs. CDR3 sequence: CASSIASGPYNEQFF. CDR3 DNA: TGTGCCAGTAGTATAGCAAGCGGGCCCTACAATGAGCAGTTCTTC.